Listed below are T cell receptor beta chains from one sample, sequenced in a study of blood T cell repertoires in COVID-19. Sequencing was performed with immunoSEQ multiplex PCR; in TCRdb, only in-frame clones are kept and a portion is missing. Counted here are 290,000 or so clones, 75% to 90% occurring once; the ten biggest clones make up roughly 2.3%. The material sequenced was peripheral blood. These receptor sequences come from a young man with active or convalescent COVID-19. Each CDR3 is given with its conserved first and last residue. The D gene is left open where the match is weak. Size is omitted from some rows. Given values are once, few, many or a class for expanded clones.

>.|TRBJ1-4|.|TRBV2
CASSEWGEKLFF
TGTGCCAGCAGTGAATGGGGCGAAAAACTGTTTTTT
>.|TRBJ1-6|TRBD1|TRBV6-5
CATQRDRVNSPLHF
TGTGCCACCCAAAGGGACAGGGTTAATTCACCCCTCCACTTT
>.|TRBJ1-3|.|TRBV7-2
CASSLVPPGGASGNTIYF
TGTGCCAGCAGCTTAGTACCTCCCGGAGGGGCCTCGGGAAACACCATATATTTT
>once|TRBJ2-7|.|TRBV4-1
CASSQAWPILYEQYF
TGCGCCAGCAGCCAAGCCTGGCCAATTCTCTACGAGCAGTACTTC
>.|TRBJ2-2|.|TRBV11-2
CASSPGDRSNTGELFF
TGTGCCAGCAGCCCCGGGGATCGATCGAACACCGGGGAGCTGTTTTTT
>.|TRBJ2-7|.|TRBV28
CASSLTRGSELYEQYF
TGTGCCAGCAGTTTAACAAGGGGATCCGAATTATACGAGCAGTACTTC
>.|TRBJ2-7|.|TRBV6-5
CASSSPGVYEQYF
TGTGCCAGCAGTTCGCCGGGGGTCTACGAGCAGTACTTC
>.|TRBJ2-5|.|TRBV18
CASSPLSGVETQYF
TGTGCCAGCTCACCGCTGAGCGGCGTAGAGACCCAGTACTTC
>few|TRBJ1-4|TRBD1|TRBV7-2
CASSQTGSHGEKLFF
TGTGCCAGCAGCCAGACAGGGTCCCACGGTGAAAAACTGTTTTTT
>.|TRBJ2-7|.|TRBV23-1
CASSQSDKPWIYEQYF
TGCGCCAGCAGTCAATCCGACAAGCCATGGATCTACGAGCAGTACTTC
>.|TRBJ2-5|TRBD1|TRBV7-9
CASRQGAGETQYF
TGTGCCAGCAGGCAGGGGGCGGGGGAGACCCAGTACTTC
>.|TRBJ2-1|.|TRBV5-1
CASSLSGESSYNEQFF
TGCGCCAGCAGCTTGTCAGGGGAAAGCTCCTACAATGAGCAGTTCTTC
>once|TRBJ2-3|TRBD2|TRBV6-6
CASRDGGLANTDTQYF
TGTGCCAGCAGAGACGGGGGACTAGCGAACACAGATACGCAGTATTTT
>.|TRBJ1-4|.|TRBV6-1
CASSVRWGRSNEKLFF
TGTGCCAGCAGTGTGCGGTGGGGGCGTAGTAATGAAAAACTGTTTTTT
>.|TRBJ1-1|TRBD1|TRBV9
CASSVVEGANTEAFF
TGTGCCAGCAGCGTAGTGGAGGGGGCGAACACTGAAGCTTTCTTT
>.|TRBJ1-2|.|TRBV29-1
CSVVGQPYGYTF
TGCAGCGTCGTTGGACAGCCGTATGGCTACACCTTC
>.|TRBJ2-7|TRBD1|TRBV10-1
CASSETPDRGNEQYF
TGCGCCAGCAGTGAGACCCCGGACAGGGGGAATGAGCAGTACTTC
>.|TRBJ1-2|.|TRBV15
CATSRDAGISYGYTF
TGTGCCACCAGCAGAGATGCGGGGATCAGCTATGGCTACACCTTC
>.|TRBJ1-5|.|TRBV12-3/TRBV12-4
CASSFAEDQPQHF
TGTGCCAGCAGTTTTGCGGAGGATCAGCCCCAGCATTTT
>.|TRBJ1-1|.|TRBV28
CASSSTLYGAENTEAFF
TGTGCCAGCAGTTCTACCCTTTACGGAGCTGAGAACACTGAAGCTTTCTTT
>once|TRBJ2-7|.|TRBV19
CASSLRTTGSITPYEQYF
TGTGCCAGTAGTCTGAGAACAACAGGGTCTATCACCCCCTACGAGCAGTACTTC
>.|TRBJ2-6|.|TRBV6-1
CASSERRGSGANVLTF
TGTGCCAGCAGTGAGCGCAGGGGCTCTGGGGCCAACGTCCTGACTTTC
>.|TRBJ2-7|TRBD2|TRBV15
CATSREWTSGSYEQYF
TGTGCCACCAGCCGAGAATGGACTAGCGGGAGCTACGAGCAGTACTTC
>.|TRBJ1-4|.|TRBV3-1/TRBV3-2
CASSGGDEATNEKLFF
TGTGCCAGCAGCGGCGGAGACGAGGCAACTAATGAAAAACTGTTTTTT
>.|TRBJ1-2|.|TRBV5-4
CASSLERRGYTF
TGTGCCAGCAGCTTGGAACGGAGAGGCTACACCTTC
>.|TRBJ2-1|TRBD1|TRBV27
CASSPGTGVTSEQFF
TGTGCCAGCAGTCCCGGGACAGGGGTAACTAGTGAGCAGTTCTTC
>few|TRBJ2-5|.|TRBV2
CATTQGGVETQYF
TGTGCCACGACCCAGGGGGGAGTCGAGACCCAGTACTTC
>once|TRBJ1-4|.|TRBV27
CASSRTAGLIEKLGF
TGTGCCAGCAGCCGGACAGCCGGCCTTATTGAAAAACTGGGGTTT